The next 17 T cell receptor beta chains were all read from a single sample in a study of neurological immune-mediated disorders. TCRdb reanalysed the 5' RACE reads using MiXCR and keeps one entry per CDR3 protein. This sample carries 55,000 to 70,000 distinct CDR3 sequences, about 11% of them seen once, and the ten largest clones take around 7%. The time point: longitudinal time-point 1 (baseline). The sequencing sample was made of PBMCs. All receptors derive from a male donor with HTLV-1-associated myelopathy (HAM/TSP).

This clonotype was observed many times. This sequence joins TRBV5-6 and TRBJ2-3, with TRBD1 matching 9 bases. The CDR3 has 13 amino acids. V lost 3 bases, J lost 5 bases, and 1 base stayed unmatched. CDR1 and CDR2 from the germline V gene are SGHDT and YYEEEE. This chain's CDR3 is CASSWGQGDTQYF. DNA for the CDR3: TGTGCCAGCAGCTGGGGACAGGGAGATACGCAGTATTTT.

This clonotype was observed at least ten times. The rearrangement links TRBV6-5 to TRBJ2-3, with D hard to call. Trimming left V 6 bases short and J 5 bases short, with 6 bases between. Germline CDR1 reads MNHEY; CDR2 reads SVGAGI. The CDR3 consists of 11 residues. The CDR3 region is CASRRRDTQYF. The CDR3 DNA reads TGTGCCAGCAGACGAAGAGATACGCAGTATTTT.

This clonotype was seen repeatedly, ten times or more. CDR3 sequence: CSARGTSGAFSYNEQFF. The CDR3 bases are TGCAGTGCTAGAGGAACTAGCGGGGCCTTCTCCTACAATGAGCAGTTCTTC. The chain recombines TRBV20-1 with TRBJ2-1, with 10 bases that match TRBD2. This CDR3 contains 17 residues. CDR1 and CDR2 from the germline V gene are DFQATT and SNEGSKA (reference sequence). The J segment lost 0 bases and the V segment lost 1 base, leaving 6 bases of the junction unmatched.

At least ten counts were recorded for this clonotype. CDR3 loop: CASSPQHGQGGEQYF. For the CDR3, the DNA is TGCGCCAGCAGCCCCCAACATGGGCAGGGTGGCGAGCAGTACTTC. V and J are TRBV5-1 and TRBJ2-7; weak D call: TRBD1 (5 bases). Trimming stripped 4 bases from V and 6 bases from J, with 20 bases between. The germline gives CDR1 SGHRS, CDR2 YFSETQ. The CDR3 covers 15 residues.

This clonotype came up many times. The genes are TRBV5-1 and TRBJ2-2; D may be TRBD1 (5 bases). The V end lost 0 bases, the J end lost 0 bases, and 6 bases lay between the germline ends. Germline V gene sequence: CDR1 SGHRS, CDR2 YFSETQ. CDR3 length: 15 amino acids. The DNA of the CDR3 is TGCGCCAGCAGCTTGGACAGGACGAACACCGGGGAGCTGTTTTTT. Its translation: CASSLDRTNTGELFF. Looking up the rest from reference TRBV5-1 and TRBJ2-2 gives the full variable domain: KAGVTQTPRYLIKTRGQQVTLSCSPISGHRSVSWYQQTPGQGLQFLFEYFSETQRNKGNFPGRFSGRQFSNSRSEMNVSTLELGDSALYLCASSLDRTNTGELFFGEGSRLTVL.

There are many counts of this clonotype. This sequence joins TRBV6-6 and TRBJ2-1; D possibly uses TRBD1 or TRBD2 (5 bases each). Germline V gives CDR1 MNHNY, CDR2 SVGAGI (reference sequence). The CDR3 runs 13 residues. The V end lost 4 bases, the J end lost 15 bases, and 19 bases lay between the germline ends. The CDR3 nucleotides read TGTGCCAGCAGTTTTCAACCGGGACGGCCCTGGTTCTTC. Translated, it gives CASSFQPGRPWFF.

This clonotype was seen many times. The chain combines TRBV27 with TRBJ1-5, with 10 bases identical to TRBD1. Germline V lookup: CDR1 MNHEY, CDR2 SMNVEV (reference sequence). Trimming at V came to 5 bases and at J to 6 bases, leaving 13 bases not matched to a gene. The CDR3 sequence is 17 residues long. CDR3 residues: CASSETRDRGSSQPQHF. The CDR3 coding sequence is TGTGCCAGCAGTGAAACTCGGGACAGGGGTTCAAGTCAGCCCCAGCATTTT.

This clonotype showed up many times. This chain connects TRBV27 to TRBJ1-2; 8 bases are shared with TRBD1. CDR3 length: 13 residues. Germline CDR1 is MNHEY and CDR2 is SMNVEV (reference sequence). The V gene end was trimmed by 3 bases and the J gene end by 8 bases; junction bases not matched to a gene: 5. The CDR3 DNA reads TGTGCCAGCAGTTTTGGACAGGGAGGAGGCTACACCTTC. Amino acids: CASSFGQGGGYTF.

This clonotype was detected ten times or more. The chain combines TRBV7-9 with TRBJ2-1; D possibly corresponds to TRBD1 (6 bases). This CDR3 contains 13 residues. Trimming left V 5 bases short and J 14 bases short, with 19 bases between. Germline loops: CDR1 SEHNR, CDR2 FQNEAQ (reference sequence). The CDR3 nucleotides read TGTGCCAGCAGCCGAAAAGACAGGACGGTGAAGTTCTTC. Its translation: CASSRKDRTVKFF. Together with reference TRBV7-9 and TRBJ2-1, the CDR3 gives the full variable domain: DTGVSQNPRHKITKRGQNVTFRCDPISEHNRLYWYRQTLGQGPEFLTYFQNEAQLEKSRLLSDRFSAERPKGSFSTLEIQRTEQGDSAMYLCASSRKDRTVKFFGPGTRLTVL.

The sample holds many counts of this clonotype. The chain has TRBV28 and TRBJ2-7, with TRBD1 matching over 9 bases. This CDR3 is 17 amino acids long. The germline V gene has CDR1 MDHEN and CDR2 SYDVKM. The V segment lost 6 bases and the J segment 5 bases; nucleotides outside the gene matches: 17. CDR3 amino acids: CASSLTRLRDRAHEQYF. The CDR3 DNA follows: TGTGCCAGCAGCCTGACCCGTCTCCGGGACAGGGCCCACGAGCAGTACTTC.

Many counts were recorded for this clonotype. This sequence joins TRBV24-1 and TRBJ2-7, with 8 bases aligning to TRBD1. V lost 3 bases and J lost 6; bases outside the gene matches: 9. Germline V gene lookup returns CDR1 KGHDR and CDR2 SFDVKD. The CDR3 covers 15 residues. The CDR3, as DNA: TGTGCCACCAGTGATGTCGGACAGGGAAGGGCCGAGCAGTACTTC. It yields the protein CATSDVGQGRAEQYF.

This clonotype was recorded many times. The V and J genes are TRBV29-1 and TRBJ2-6, with no clear D. This CDR3 has 15 amino acids. With 3 bases removed from V and 2 bases from J, the gap between germline ends came to 11 bases. CDR1 is SQVTM and CDR2 is ANQGSEA in the germline V gene. CDR3 bases: TGCAGCGTTGACGTCACGTCAACTGGGGCCAACGTCCTGACTTTC. The encoded protein is CSVDVTSTGANVLTF.

This clonotype was seen repeatedly, ten times or more. The chain has TRBV29-1 and TRBJ1-5; TRBD1 aligns across 7 bases. The CDR3 contains 13 residues. The germline CDR1 and CDR2 sequences are SQVTM and ANQGSEA. With V trimmed by 6 bases and J by 5 bases, 7 bases remained unmatched. The CDR3 loop reads CSVTTGRHQPQHF. In DNA form, the CDR3 reads TGCAGCGTGACGACAGGGCGCCATCAGCCCCAGCATTTT.

In its sample, this clonotype was seen many times. This chain joins TRBV21-1 and TRBJ1-4. TRBV21-1 is noted as a pseudogene. The CDR3 runs 9 residues. The CDR3 nucleotides are TGTGCCAGCAGCAAAGGTCTGTTTTTT. Translating gives CASSKGLFF.

The chain has TRBV9 and TRBJ2-1, with TRBD2 identical over 9 bases. Germline V gene sequence: CDR1 SGDLS, CDR2 YYNGEE. Unmatched junction bases numbered 6, after V lost 3 bases and J lost 2 bases. The CDR3 covers 16 residues. The CDR3 nucleotides are TGTGCCAGCAGCGCCCCCGGGACTAGCACCTACAATGAGCAGTTCTTC. Translating gives CASSAPGTSTYNEQFF. The whole variable domain, filled in from reference TRBV9 and TRBJ2-1, reads DSGVTQTPKHLITATGQRVTLRCSPRSGDLSVYWYQQSLDQGLQFLIQYYNGEERAKGNILERFSAQQFPDLHSELNLSSLELGDSALYFCASSAPGTSTYNEQFFGPGTRLTVL.

In its sample, this clonotype was seen many times. The rearrangement links TRBV6-6 to TRBJ2-5, with 8 bases aligning to TRBD2. Germline V lookup: CDR1 MNHNY, CDR2 SVGAGI (reference sequence). V gave up 4 bases and J gave up 5 bases; unmatched junction bases: 12. The CDR3 contains 16 residues. For the CDR3, the DNA is TGTGCCAGCAGTTCCGTAGCGGGGTCGGCCGGTGAGACCCAGTACTTC. This encodes CASSSVAGSAGETQYF.

The chain is built from TRBV29-1 and TRBJ2-1; no reliable D call. The V end was cut by 7 bases, the J end by 4 bases, with 14 bases between. This CDR3 has 13 amino acids. The V gene's germline CDR1 is SQVTM and CDR2 ANQGSEA. CDR3 protein: CSARPSLYNEQFF. CDR3 DNA sequence: TGCAGCGCCCGACCCTCATTGTACAATGAGCAGTTCTTC.